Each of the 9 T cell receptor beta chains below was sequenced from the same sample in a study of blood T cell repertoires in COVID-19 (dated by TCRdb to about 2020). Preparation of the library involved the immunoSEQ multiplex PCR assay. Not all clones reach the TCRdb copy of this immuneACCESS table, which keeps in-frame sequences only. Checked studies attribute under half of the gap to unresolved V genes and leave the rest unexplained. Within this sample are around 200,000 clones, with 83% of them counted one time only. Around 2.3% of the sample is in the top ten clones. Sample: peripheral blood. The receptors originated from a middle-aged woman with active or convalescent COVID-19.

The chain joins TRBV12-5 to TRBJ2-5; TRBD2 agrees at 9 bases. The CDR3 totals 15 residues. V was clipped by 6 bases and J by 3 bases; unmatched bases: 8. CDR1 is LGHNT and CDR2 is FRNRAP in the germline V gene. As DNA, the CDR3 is TGTGCTAGTGGGGATCTTAGCGGGGGTAAAGAGACCCAGTACTTC. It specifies CASGDLSGGKETQYF.

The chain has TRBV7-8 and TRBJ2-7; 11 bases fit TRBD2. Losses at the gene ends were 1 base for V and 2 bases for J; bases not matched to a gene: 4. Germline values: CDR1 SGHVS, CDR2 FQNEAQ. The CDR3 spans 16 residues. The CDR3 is CASSLDGTSGTYEQYF. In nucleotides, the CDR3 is TGTGCCAGCAGCTTAGACGGGACTAGCGGTACCTACGAGCAGTACTTC.

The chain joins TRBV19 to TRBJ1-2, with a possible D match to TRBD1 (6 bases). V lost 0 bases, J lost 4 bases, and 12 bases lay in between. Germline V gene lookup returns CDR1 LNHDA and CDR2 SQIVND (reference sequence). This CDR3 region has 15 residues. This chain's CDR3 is CASSIDWGGSYGYTF. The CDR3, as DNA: TGTGCCAGTAGTATAGATTGGGGGGGCAGCTATGGCTACACCTTC.

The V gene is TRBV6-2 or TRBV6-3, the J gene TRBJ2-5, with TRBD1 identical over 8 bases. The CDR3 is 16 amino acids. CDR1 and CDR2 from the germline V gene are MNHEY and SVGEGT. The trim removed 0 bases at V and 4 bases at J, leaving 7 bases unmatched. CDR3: CASSYSRQGTGETQYF. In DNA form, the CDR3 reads TGTGCCAGCAGTTACTCGAGACAGGGGACTGGAGAGACCCAGTACTTC.

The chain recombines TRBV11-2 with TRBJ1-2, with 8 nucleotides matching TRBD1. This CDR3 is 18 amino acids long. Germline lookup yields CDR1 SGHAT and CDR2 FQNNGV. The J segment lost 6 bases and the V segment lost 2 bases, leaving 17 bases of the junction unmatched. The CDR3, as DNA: TGTGCCAGCAGCTTAAGACCCCGACAAGGACAGGGAAGGAATGGCTACACCTTC. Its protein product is CASSLRPRQGQGRNGYTF.

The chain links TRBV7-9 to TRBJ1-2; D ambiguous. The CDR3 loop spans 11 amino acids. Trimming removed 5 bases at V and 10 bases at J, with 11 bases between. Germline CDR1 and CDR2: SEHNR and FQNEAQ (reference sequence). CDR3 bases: TGTGCCAGCAGCGCCGGGAATGACTACACCTTC. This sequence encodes CASSAGNDYTF.

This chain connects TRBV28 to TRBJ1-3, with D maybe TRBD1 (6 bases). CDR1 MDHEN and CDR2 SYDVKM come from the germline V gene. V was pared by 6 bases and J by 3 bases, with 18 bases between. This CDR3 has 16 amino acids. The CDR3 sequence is CASSSPGGGGGNTIYF. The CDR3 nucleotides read TGTGCCAGCAGCTCCCCGGGCGGGGGCGGTGGAAACACCATATATTTT.

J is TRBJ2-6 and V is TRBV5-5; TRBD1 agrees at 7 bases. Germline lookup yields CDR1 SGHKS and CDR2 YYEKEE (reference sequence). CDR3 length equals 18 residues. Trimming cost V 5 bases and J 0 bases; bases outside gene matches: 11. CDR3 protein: CASRQTGTVRSGANVLTF. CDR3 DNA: TGTGCCAGCAGGCAAACCGGGACAGTCCGCTCTGGGGCCAACGTCCTGACTTTC.

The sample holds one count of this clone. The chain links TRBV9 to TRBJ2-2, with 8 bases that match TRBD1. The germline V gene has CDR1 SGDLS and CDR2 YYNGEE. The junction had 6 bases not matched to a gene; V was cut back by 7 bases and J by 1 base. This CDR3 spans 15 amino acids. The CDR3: CASLKGQVNTGELFF. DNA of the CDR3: TGTGCCAGCCTGAAGGGACAGGTGAACACCGGGGAGCTGTTTTTT.